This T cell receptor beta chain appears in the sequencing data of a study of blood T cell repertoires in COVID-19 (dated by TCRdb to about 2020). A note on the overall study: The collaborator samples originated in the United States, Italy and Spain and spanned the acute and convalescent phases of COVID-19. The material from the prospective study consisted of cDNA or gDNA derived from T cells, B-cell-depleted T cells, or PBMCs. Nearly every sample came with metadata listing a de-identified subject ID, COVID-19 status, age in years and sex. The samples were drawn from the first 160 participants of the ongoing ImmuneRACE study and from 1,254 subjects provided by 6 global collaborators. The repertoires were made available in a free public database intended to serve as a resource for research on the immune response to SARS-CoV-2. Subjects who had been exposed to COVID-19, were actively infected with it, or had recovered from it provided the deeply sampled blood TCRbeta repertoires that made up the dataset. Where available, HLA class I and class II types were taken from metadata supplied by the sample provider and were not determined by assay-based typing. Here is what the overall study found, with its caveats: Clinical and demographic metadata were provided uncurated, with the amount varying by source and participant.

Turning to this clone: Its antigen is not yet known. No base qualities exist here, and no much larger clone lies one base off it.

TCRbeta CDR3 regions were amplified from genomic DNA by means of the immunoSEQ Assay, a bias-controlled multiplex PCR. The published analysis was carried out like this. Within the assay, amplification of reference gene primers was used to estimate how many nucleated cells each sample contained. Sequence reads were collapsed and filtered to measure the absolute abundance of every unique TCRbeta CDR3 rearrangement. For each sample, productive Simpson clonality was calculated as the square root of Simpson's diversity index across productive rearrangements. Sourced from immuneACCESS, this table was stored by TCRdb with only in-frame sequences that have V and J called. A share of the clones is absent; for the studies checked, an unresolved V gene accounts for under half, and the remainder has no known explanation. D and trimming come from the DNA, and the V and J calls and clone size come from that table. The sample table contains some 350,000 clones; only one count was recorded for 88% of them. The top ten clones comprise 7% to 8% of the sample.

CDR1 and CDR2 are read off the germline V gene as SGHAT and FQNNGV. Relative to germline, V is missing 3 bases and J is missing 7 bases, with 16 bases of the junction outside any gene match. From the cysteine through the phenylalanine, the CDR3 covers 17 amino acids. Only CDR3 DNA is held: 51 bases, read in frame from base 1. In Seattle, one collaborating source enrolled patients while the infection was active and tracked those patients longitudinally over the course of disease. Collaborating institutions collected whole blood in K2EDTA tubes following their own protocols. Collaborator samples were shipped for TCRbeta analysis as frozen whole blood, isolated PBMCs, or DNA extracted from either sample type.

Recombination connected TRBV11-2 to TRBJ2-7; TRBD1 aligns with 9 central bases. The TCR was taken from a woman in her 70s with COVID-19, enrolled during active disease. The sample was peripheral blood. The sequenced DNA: TGTGCCAGCAGCTTGGGGGATTTTTGGGACAGGGACATGGAGCAGTACTTC. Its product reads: CASSLGDFWDRDMEQYF. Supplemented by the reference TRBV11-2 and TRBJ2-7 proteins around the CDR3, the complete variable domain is EAGVAQSPRYKIIEKRQSVAFWCNPISGHATLYWYQQILGQGPKLLIQFQNNGVVDDSQLPKDRFSAERLKGVDSTLKIQPAKLEDSAVYLCASSLGDFWDRDMEQYFGPGTRLTVT.